These 27 T cell receptor beta chains share one sample of origin, sequenced in a study of radiation and T cells in renal cell carcinoma. Documented time point: blood 4 weeks post-SBRT, at nephrectomy. Treatment reported: 15 Gy SBRT to primary tumor, nephrectomy 4 weeks later. Libraries were prepared by immunoSEQ multiplex PCR; TCRdb keeps only in-frame clonotypes and omits some of them. The data contain 40,000 to 45,000 clones, about 82% of them singletons. This specimen consisted of blood, obtained from a patient whose treatment included radiotherapy and nephrectomy. The receptors come from a woman in her 70s with renal cell carcinoma.

The CDR3: CASRAGGNTGELFF. The CDR3 DNA follows: TGTGCCAGCAGGGCAGGGGGCAACACCGGGGAGCTGTTTTTT. This chain connects TRBV25-1 to TRBJ2-2, with TRBD1 matching 8 bases. From germline, CDR1 is MGHDK and CDR2 SYGVNS. Germline trimming cut 6 bases from V and 2 bases from J; bases unmatched to any gene: 2. The CDR3 runs to 14 residues.

V gene TRBV6-6 combines with J gene TRBJ1-1; no firm D call. CDR3 size: 11 residues. Trimming took 7 bases from V and 0 from J, leaving 3 bases between them. The V gene's germline CDR1 is MNHNY and CDR2 SVGAGI (reference sequence). CDR3 bases: TGTGCCAGCAAACTGAACACTGAAGCTTTCTTT. This codes for CASKLNTEAFF.

The genes are TRBV5-1 and TRBJ2-2; D is uncertain. V was clipped by 4 bases and J by 4 bases, with 14 bases between them. Germline V CDR1 and CDR2: SGHRS, YFSETQ. This CDR3 is built from 15 residues. CDR3 loop: CASSRTERGTGELFF. In DNA form, the CDR3 reads TGCGCCAGCAGCCGGACCGAAAGAGGCACCGGGGAGCTGTTTTTT.

The V gene is TRBV7-9, the J gene TRBJ1-2; a weak D match, TRBD1 (6 bases). Germline lookup yields CDR1 SEHNR and CDR2 FQNEAQ (reference sequence). With 1 base removed from V and 2 bases from J, the gap between germline ends came to 17 bases. The CDR3 runs to 17 residues. This CDR3 reads CASSLVARTEINYGYTF. As DNA, the CDR3 is TGTGCCAGCAGCTTAGTAGCAAGGACAGAAATAAACTATGGCTACACCTTC.

The V and J genes are TRBV10-3 and TRBJ2-3; the D is unclear. The CDR3 runs to 13 residues. Trimming cost V 3 bases and J 3 bases, with 7 bases left between them. The germline CDR1 and CDR2 sequences are ENHRY and SYGVKD. The CDR3 DNA reads as TGTGCCATCAGTGATTATGAGACAGATACGCAGTATTTT. Its protein product is CAISDYETDTQYF.

The rearrangement joins TRBV5-6 to TRBJ1-2, with 7 bases fitting TRBD1. The V gene's germline CDR1 is SGHDT and CDR2 YYEEEE. The trim removed 4 bases at V and 4 bases at J, leaving 13 bases unmatched. The CDR3 consists of 16 residues. For the CDR3, the DNA is TGTGCCAGCAGCCTGGGACCATCGGGACAGTCCTATGGCTACACCTTC. This codes for CASSLGPSGQSYGYTF.

This chain connects TRBV19 to TRBJ2-7, with 8 bases aligning to TRBD1. CDR1 is LNHDA, CDR2 SQIVND, per germline (reference sequence). Unmatched junction bases numbered 7, after V lost 7 bases and J lost 2 bases. This CDR3 region has 14 residues. CDR3 in DNA: TGTGCCAGTAAACCAGGACAGGGCCCCTACGAGCAGTACTTC. It encodes CASKPGQGPYEQYF.

The chain employs TRBV28 and TRBJ2-1; 8 bases align to TRBD1. Germline CDR1 reads MDHEN; CDR2 reads SYDVKM. There are 14 residues in the CDR3. The V gene end was trimmed by 5 bases and the J gene end by 3 bases; junction bases not matched to a gene: 3. CDR3 in amino acids: CASSVTGDYNEQFF. The DNA for the CDR3 is TGTGCCAGCAGTGTGACAGGGGACTACAATGAGCAGTTCTTC.

V and J are TRBV5-1 and TRBJ2-1; 12 positions match TRBD2. The CDR3 runs to 15 residues. CDR1 is SGHRS and CDR2 is YFSETQ in the germline V gene. V dropped 5 bases and J dropped 7; count of bases not matched to a gene: 7. The CDR3 DNA reads TGCGCCAGCAGTTCGCTAGCGGGGGGGCGGAATGAGCAGTTCTTC. This codes for CASSSLAGGRNEQFF.

This clone occurred once. The chain has TRBV7-9 and TRBJ2-3; maybe TRBD1 (5 bases). Germline CDR1 is SEHNR and CDR2 is FQNEAQ (reference sequence). CDR3 length: 15 residues. The germline V and J ends were trimmed by 0 bases and 4 bases, with 11 bases remaining between them. For the CDR3, the DNA is TGTGCCAGCAGCTTAGCAGAAGGGGCGGCAGATACGCAGTATTTT. Its translation: CASSLAEGAADTQYF.

The rearrangement links TRBV9 to TRBJ2-1; 12 bases agree with TRBD2. The V gene's germline CDR1 is SGDLS and CDR2 YYNGEE. Trimming at V came to 4 bases and at J to 8 bases, leaving 7 bases not matched to a gene. This CDR3 comprises 15 residues. CDR3 sequence reads: CASSRLAGVADEQFF. The DNA for the CDR3 is TGTGCCAGCAGCAGACTAGCGGGGGTCGCGGATGAGCAGTTCTTC.

J is TRBJ1-4 and V is TRBV25-1; D gene uncertain. The CDR3 is 16 residues long. Trimming removed 5 bases from V and 4 bases from J, with 17 bases in between. Germline CDR1 reads MGHDK; CDR2 reads SYGVNS. The CDR3 sequence: CASSKGSQALNEKLFF. The DNA of the CDR3 is TGTGCCAGCAGTAAGGGCAGCCAGGCTCTTAATGAAAAACTGTTTTTT.

The V gene is TRBV7-2, the J gene TRBJ2-3; 8 bases map to TRBD1. V was clipped by 0 bases and J by 4 bases; unmatched bases: 9. This CDR3 is 17 amino acids long. Looked up from germline, CDR1 is SGHTA and CDR2 is FQGNSA. The CDR3 region has the DNA TGTGCCAGCAGCTTAGCCCTCCGCAGGGGGCGGCCAGATACGCAGTATTTT. Amino acid sequence: CASSLALRRGRPDTQYF.

This rearrangement joins TRBV7-8 to TRBJ2-7; the D gene is possibly TRBD1 (7 bases). Germline V CDR1 and CDR2: SGHVS, FQNEAQ. The V end was cut by 2 bases, the J end by 2 bases, with 10 bases between. The CDR3 length is 14 residues. CDR3 nucleotides: TGTGCCAGCAGCTTATTCAGGGGGGCCTACGAGCAGTACTTC. As protein: CASSLFRGAYEQYF.

The rearrangement joins TRBV5-1 to TRBJ1-4, with D possibly matching TRBD1 (5 bases). Trimming removed 6 bases from V and 3 bases from J, with 12 bases in between. CDR1 SGHRS and CDR2 YFSETQ come from the germline V gene. CDR3 length: 14 amino acids. CDR3 protein: CASKAGLPNEKLFF. CDR3 sequence (DNA): TGCGCCAGCAAGGCAGGGCTGCCTAATGAAAAACTGTTTTTT.

The chain has TRBV19 and TRBJ2-1; no clear D. Germline V CDR1 and CDR2: LNHDA, SQIVND (reference sequence). This CDR3 is 16 amino acids long. Trimming cost V 5 bases and J 1 base, with 15 bases left between them. In nucleotides, the CDR3 is TGTGCCAGTAGTCCCTCTGAGGTAGGGTCCTACAATGAGCAGTTCTTC. Residues: CASSPSEVGSYNEQFF.

This clone has only a few counts. The gene calls are TRBV4-2 and TRBJ2-1; TRBD1 matches at 8 bases. V dropped 0 bases and J dropped 6; count of bases not matched to a gene: 7. The germline V gene encodes CDR1 LGHNA and CDR2 YNFKEQ. The CDR3 is 16 residues long. CDR3 protein: CASSQDPGTGGNEQFF. The CDR3 nucleotides are TGTGCCAGCAGCCAAGATCCGGGAACAGGGGGCAATGAGCAGTTCTTC.

J is TRBJ2-1 and V is TRBV19; D possibly corresponds to TRBD2 (6 bases). The CDR3 extends over 13 amino acids. Trimming stripped 5 bases from V and 8 bases from J, with 13 bases between. Germline V lookup: CDR1 LNHDA, CDR2 SQIVND (reference sequence). The CDR3 nucleotides are TGTGCCAGTAGTCTGAGGCGCGGGGATGAGCAGTTCTTC. As protein: CASSLRRGDEQFF.

The chain uses TRBV5-4 and TRBJ2-1; D possibly uses TRBD1 or TRBD2 (5 bases each). From germline, CDR1 is SGHNT and CDR2 YYREEE (reference sequence). This CDR3 contains 16 residues. The ends were cut back, 3 bases at V and 0 bases at J, with 13 bases in the middle. CDR3 region: CASSSGPLDSYNEQFF. The CDR3 bases are TGTGCCAGCAGCTCGGGGCCTTTGGACTCCTACAATGAGCAGTTCTTC.

The CDR3 DNA follows: TGTGCCAGCAGTTACTCTGGGATTCTCATGGAGACCCAGTACTTC. Amino acid sequence: CASSYSGILMETQYF. This chain links TRBV6-5 with TRBJ2-5, with D unclear. The V gene's germline CDR1 is MNHEY and CDR2 SVGAGI. This CDR3 is 15 amino acids long. The ends were cut back, 0 bases at V and 5 bases at J, with 13 bases in the middle.

J is TRBJ2-7 and V is TRBV5-1; 11 bases agree with TRBD1. Germline lookup yields CDR1 SGHRS and CDR2 YFSETQ. With 4 bases clipped from V and 7 bases from J, the junction kept 10 bases outside the gene matches. This CDR3 comprises 15 residues. CDR3 protein: CASSITGTGGGEQYF. The CDR3 bases are TGCGCCAGCAGCATAACCGGGACAGGGGGTGGGGAGCAGTACTTC. The whole variable domain, remainder taken from reference TRBV5-1 and TRBJ2-7, is KAGVTQTPRYLIKTRGQQVTLSCSPISGHRSVSWYQQTPGQGLQFLFEYFSETQRNKGNFPGRFSGRQFSNSRSEMNVSTLELGDSALYLCASSITGTGGGEQYFGPGTRLTVT.

CDR3 in amino acids: CASSDVTQGNEKLFF. CDR3 nucleotides: TGTGCCAGCAGCGACGTGACCCAGGGGAATGAAAAACTGTTTTTT. The V and J genes are TRBV11-1 and TRBJ1-4; D perhaps matches TRBD1 (6 bases). The germline V gene has CDR1 SGHAT and CDR2 FQDESV (reference sequence). Trimming removed 5 bases at V and 5 bases at J, with 15 bases between. This CDR3 has 15 residues.

The V call is TRBV5-4, the J call TRBJ1-6, with D hard to call. The CDR3 runs 14 residues. Germline V gives CDR1 SGHNT, CDR2 YYREEE (reference sequence). Trimming removed 0 bases at V and 6 bases at J, with 7 bases between. CDR3 sequence: CASSLGHTNSPLHF. In DNA form, the CDR3 reads TGTGCCAGCAGCTTGGGGCACACTAATTCACCCCTCCACTTT. Looking up the rest from reference TRBV5-4 and TRBJ1-6 gives the full variable domain: ETGVTQSPTHLIKTRGQQVTLRCSSQSGHNTVSWYQQALGQGPQFIFQYYREEENGRGNFPPRFSGLQFPNYSSELNVNALELDDSALYLCASSLGHTNSPLHFGNGTRLTVT.

The chain couples TRBV29-1 to TRBJ2-3; D perhaps matches TRBD2 (6 bases). Germline V gives CDR1 SQVTM, CDR2 ANQGSEA. The CDR3 covers 12 residues. V lost 7 bases to trimming and J lost 5 bases, with 13 bases between them. CDR3 in DNA: TGCAGCGCCCTGACTAGGCAAGATACGCAGTATTTT. This gives the protein CSALTRQDTQYF.

This clone showed up just once. CDR3 nucleotide sequence: TGCGCCAGCACCCCCTCTGGGGCCAACGTCCTGACTTTC. Amino acids: CASTPSGANVLTF. This chain joins TRBV5-1 and TRBJ2-6; D unresolved. The CDR3 is made up of 13 amino acids. Germline values: CDR1 SGHRS, CDR2 YFSETQ. V dropped 6 bases and J dropped 0 bases, with 4 bases sitting between them.

The chain carries TRBV19 and TRBJ2-7; D remains unclear. Germline lookup yields CDR1 LNHDA and CDR2 SQIVND (reference sequence). Trimming removed 10 bases from V and 1 base from J, with 20 bases in between. There are 15 residues in the CDR3. CDR3 region: CANKPIARPSYEQYF. For the CDR3, the DNA is TGTGCCAACAAACCGATTGCCAGGCCTTCCTACGAGCAGTACTTC.

V and J are TRBV6-5 and TRBJ2-1, with 9 bases that match TRBD2. Germline lookup yields CDR1 MNHEY and CDR2 SVGAGI. The CDR3 covers 15 residues. Trimming cost V 10 bases and J 0 bases; bases outside gene matches: 7. The DNA for the CDR3 is TGTGCCACCAAACCGACTAGCGGCTCCTACAATGAGCAGTTCTTC. This translates into CATKPTSGSYNEQFF.